The T cell receptor (beta chain) under discussion was sequenced for a study of early T cells in non-severe SARS-CoV-2 infection. Looking at the study overall: Unsorted whole-blood RNA was sequenced in bulk, leaving chains unpaired.

General study points: Reliance on VDJdb matching favored anti-spike CD8 responses; private and CD4 specificities were missed.

This CDR3 has 13 amino acids. Trimming pared 3 bases from V and 4 bases from J, leaving 10 bases between. Germline assignment: CDR1 SGHRS and CDR2 YFSETQ. This clonotype was counted a few times. Its antigen is still unknown. Molecules of cDNA were individually given unique molecular identifiers that were attached to them. In TCRdb, the 5' RACE reads were re-called with MiXCR into one record per CDR3 protein. This sample has about 80,000 distinct CDR3 sequences, with around 10% found just once. The specimen comprised whole blood, sampled at baseline. The clonotype originates from an adult who was a healthcare worker with PCR-confirmed SARS-CoV-2 infection or an uninfected control (not recorded which). The donor label of this sample is uncertain. The chain has TRBV5-1 and TRBJ2-5; the D gene is possibly TRBD1 (6 bases). CDR3 region: CASSWGQGETQYF. The CDR3, as DNA: TGCGCCAGCAGCTGGGGGCAGGGAGAGACCCAGTACTTC.